The next 9 T cell receptor beta chains were all read from a single sample in a study of T cell responses to AZD1222 COVID-19 vaccine. Clones were sequenced by immunoSEQ multiplex PCR, and TCRdb holds only the in-frame ones, with some missing. The sample contains roughly 120,000 clones, just over 90% of which appear only once. The source material was peripheral blood, sampled 28 days after the second AZD1222 dose. The receptor set was obtained from an adult who received the AZD1222 COVID-19 vaccine.

The chain employs TRBV5-6 and TRBJ1-5; D is ambiguous. The CDR3 loop spans 12 amino acids. Germline assignment: CDR1 SGHDT and CDR2 YYEEEE. The V end lost 0 bases, the J end lost 5 bases, and 3 bases lay between the germline ends. Written as DNA, the CDR3 is TGTGCCAGCAGCTTGGCAGATCAGCCCCAGCATTTT. Amino acid sequence: CASSLADQPQHF.

The chain is built from TRBV5-1 and TRBJ1-1, with a tentative D call TRBD1 (6 bases). CDR1 SGHRS and CDR2 YFSETQ come from the germline V gene. Trimming took off 1 base at V and 9 bases at J, with 13 bases between the two ends. This CDR3 is 13 amino acids long. CDR3 nucleotides: TGCGCCAGCAGCTTGACGCAGGGGAGACAAGCTTTCTTT. Translated, it gives CASSLTQGRQAFF.

The gene calls are TRBV5-1 and TRBJ2-7; 7 bases line up with TRBD1. Germline V gene lookup returns CDR1 SGHRS and CDR2 YFSETQ. V shed 0 bases and J 2 bases; nucleotides not matched to a gene: 2. CDR3 length equals 14 residues. For the CDR3, the DNA is TGCGCCAGCAGCTTGGGGACAGGACCCTACGAGCAGTACTTC. Translating it yields CASSLGTGPYEQYF.

As for this clone: At one end the junction does not follow the germline gene, possibly because of a read error. This sequence joins TRBV2 and TRBJ1-1; no clear D gene. CDR3 length: 16 residues. The germline CDR1 and CDR2 sequences are SNHLY and FYNNEI. DNA of the CDR3: TGTGCCAGCAGCGAAGATTGGACCCACCTGAACACTGAAGCTTTCTTT. Translation gives CASSEDWTHLNTEAFF.

J is TRBJ2-7 and V is TRBV2; 7 bases are shared with TRBD2. This CDR3 comprises 11 residues. Germline CDR1 and CDR2: SNHLY and FYNNEI. Trimming took 8 bases from V and 2 from J; bases not matched to a gene: 0. The CDR3 loop is CASGTTYEQYF. CDR3 bases: TGTGCCAGCGGGACTACCTACGAGCAGTACTTC.

This rearrangement joins TRBV6-2 or TRBV6-3 to TRBJ2-3; D assignment may be TRBD1 or TRBD2 (5 bases each). Trimming removed 2 bases at V and 5 bases at J, with 17 bases between. The CDR3 has 16 residues. Germline CDR1 is MNHEY and CDR2 is SVGEGT. CDR3 coding DNA: TGTGCCAGCAGTTACATGGGGGTCTGGTCCGGAGATACGCAGTATTTT. Amino acid sequence: CASSYMGVWSGDTQYF.

The chain employs TRBV4-3 and TRBJ1-4; 8 positions match TRBD1. V shed 1 base and J 5 bases; nucleotides not matched to a gene: 0. The CDR3 totals 14 residues. Germline CDR1 reads LGHNA; CDR2 reads YSLEER. CDR3 nucleotide sequence: TGCGCCAGCAGCCAAGGGACAGGGAATGAAAAACTGTTTTTT. Its translation: CASSQGTGNEKLFF.

The rearrangement links TRBV3-1 (or the pseudogene TRBV3-2) to TRBJ2-2; unclear D gene. Germline CDR1 reads LGHDT; CDR2 reads YNNKEL (reference sequence). Trimming removed 4 bases from V and 5 bases from J, with 5 bases in between. The CDR3 sequence is 12 residues long. DNA for the CDR3: TGTGCCAGCAGCCCCCGGACCGGGGAGCTGTTTTTT. It is translated as CASSPRTGELFF.

Concerning this clone: Other DNA variants within this sample encode the same CDR3. The chain links TRBV6-5 to TRBJ1-5; no clear D. The V end was cut by 6 bases, the J end by 2 bases, with 8 bases between. In germline, CDR1 is MNHEY, CDR2 SVGAGI. The CDR3 loop spans 13 amino acids. The CDR3 loop reads CASREGGNQPQHF. CDR3 DNA: TGTGCCAGCAGGGAGGGAGGCAATCAGCCCCAGCATTTT.